The present T cell receptor beta chain was sequenced within a study of cytomegalovirus exposure and HLA in healthy donors. Study-wide findings and caveats: Upon later analysis, HLA-associated TCR beta chains proved more clonally expanded than other, equally common chains. Most TCR sequences were seen very rarely across donors, but some public TCRs occurred in many. A later analysis showed TCR association rates differing by HLA locus, peaking at DRB1 and lowest at HLA-C. The authors listed around 150 TCR beta chains as cytomegalovirus-associated.

Germline V gives CDR1 SGHTA, CDR2 FQGNSA. The CDR3 extends over 14 amino acids. V lost 3 bases to trimming and J lost 3 bases; unmatched junction nucleotides: 4. As to this clone: The target antigen is unknown.

A multiplex PCR was run with 60 Vbeta primers and 13 Jbeta primers. Sequencing was performed with immunoSEQ multiplex PCR; in TCRdb, only in-frame clones are kept and a portion is missing. The sample includes about 170,000 clones, around 86% of them seen just once. Specimen: PBMCs. This sequence was found in a male donor in good health and CMV-seronegative. The V and J genes are TRBV7-2 and TRBJ2-7; 8 bases match TRBD1. DNA for the CDR3: TGTGCCAGCAGCTTCTCGGGACAGGACTACGAGCAGTACTTC. Protein sequence: CASSFSGQDYEQYF.